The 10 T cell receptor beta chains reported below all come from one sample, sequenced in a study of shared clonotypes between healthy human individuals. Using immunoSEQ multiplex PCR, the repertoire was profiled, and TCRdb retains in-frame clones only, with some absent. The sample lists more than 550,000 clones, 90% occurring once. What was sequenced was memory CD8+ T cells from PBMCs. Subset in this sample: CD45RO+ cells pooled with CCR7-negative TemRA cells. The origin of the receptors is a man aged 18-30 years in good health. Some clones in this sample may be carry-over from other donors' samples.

The CDR3 sequence is CASNPGAGNEQFF. CDR3 sequence (DNA): TGTGCCAGCAACCCAGGGGCTGGGAATGAGCAGTTCTTC. The chain employs TRBV11-2 and TRBJ2-1, with TRBD1 as a possible D gene (6 bases). The CDR3 is 13 amino acids. Germline V gene lookup returns CDR1 SGHAT and CDR2 FQNNGV. V shed 7 bases and J shed 7 bases, with 14 bases lying between them.

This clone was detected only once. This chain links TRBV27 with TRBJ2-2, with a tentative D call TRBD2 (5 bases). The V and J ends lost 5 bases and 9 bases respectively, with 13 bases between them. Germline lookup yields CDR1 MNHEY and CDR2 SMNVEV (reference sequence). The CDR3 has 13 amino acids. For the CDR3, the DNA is TGTGCCAGCAGTCCCTCGGGGAGCTGGGAGCTGTTTTTT. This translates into CASSPSGSWELFF.

CDR3 nucleotide sequence: TGTGCCAGTAGTGTGTCGGGACTCAACACCGGGGAGCTGTTTTTT. Amino acids: CASSVSGLNTGELFF. The J gene is TRBJ2-2, the V gene TRBV19, with D perhaps TRBD2 (6 bases). V was trimmed by 5 bases and J by 2 bases, leaving 12 bases between them. The germline gives CDR1 LNHDA, CDR2 SQIVND (reference sequence). The CDR3 is made up of 15 amino acids. Filled out from reference TRBV19 and TRBJ2-2, the complete variable domain reads DGGITQSPKYLFRKEGQNVTLSCEQNLNHDAMYWYRQDPGQGLRLIYYSQIVNDFQKGDIAEGYSVSREKKESFPLTVTSAQKNPTAFYLCASSVSGLNTGELFFGEGSRLTVL.

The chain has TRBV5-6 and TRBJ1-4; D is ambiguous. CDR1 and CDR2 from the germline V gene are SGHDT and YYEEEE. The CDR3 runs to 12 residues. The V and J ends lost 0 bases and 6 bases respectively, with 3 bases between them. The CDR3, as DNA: TGTGCCAGCAGCTTGGAAGATGAAAAACTGTTTTTT. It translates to CASSLEDEKLFF.

The CDR3 DNA reads as TGTGCCAGCAGGGACAGGGAAACTGAAGCTTTCTTT. Translating gives CASRDRETEAFF. The chain employs TRBV6-4 and TRBJ1-1; 8 positions agree with TRBD1. Germline CDR1 reads MRHNA; CDR2 reads SNTAGT. This CDR3 comprises 12 residues. The V and J ends lost 6 bases and 5 bases, in that order; junction bases with no gene match: 2.

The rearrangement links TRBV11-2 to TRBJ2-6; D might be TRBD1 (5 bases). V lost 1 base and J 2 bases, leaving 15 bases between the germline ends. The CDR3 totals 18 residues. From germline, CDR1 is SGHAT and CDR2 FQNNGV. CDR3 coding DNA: TGTGCCAGCAGCTTAGGGCGAATGGGCAGGGCTGGGGCCAACGTCCTGACTTTC. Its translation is CASSLGRMGRAGANVLTF.

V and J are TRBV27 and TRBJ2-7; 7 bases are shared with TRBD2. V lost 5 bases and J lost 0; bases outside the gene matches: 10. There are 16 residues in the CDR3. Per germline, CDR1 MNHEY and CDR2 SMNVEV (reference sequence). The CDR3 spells CASSRIGTTPSYEQYF. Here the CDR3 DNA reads TGTGCCAGCAGTCGGATCGGGACTACCCCCTCCTACGAGCAGTACTTC.

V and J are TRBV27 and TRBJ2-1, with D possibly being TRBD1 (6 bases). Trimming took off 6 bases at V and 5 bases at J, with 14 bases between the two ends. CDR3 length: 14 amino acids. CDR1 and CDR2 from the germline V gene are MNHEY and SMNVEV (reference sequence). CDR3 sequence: CASSFTGTNNEQFF. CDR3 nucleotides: TGTGCCAGCAGCTTTACCGGGACAAACAATGAGCAGTTCTTC.

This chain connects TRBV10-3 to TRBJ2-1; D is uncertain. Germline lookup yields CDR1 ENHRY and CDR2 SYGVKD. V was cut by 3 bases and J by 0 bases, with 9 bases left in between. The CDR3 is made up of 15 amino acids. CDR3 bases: TGTGCCATCAGTGATCTGGACGGCTCCTACAATGAGCAGTTCTTC. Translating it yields CAISDLDGSYNEQFF.

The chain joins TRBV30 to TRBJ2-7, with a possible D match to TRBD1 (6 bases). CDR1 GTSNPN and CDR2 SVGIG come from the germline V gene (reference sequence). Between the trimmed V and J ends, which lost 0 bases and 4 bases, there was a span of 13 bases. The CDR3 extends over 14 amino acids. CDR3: CAWSVEGEVYEQYF. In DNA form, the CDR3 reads TGTGCCTGGAGTGTTGAGGGGGAAGTTTACGAGCAGTACTTC. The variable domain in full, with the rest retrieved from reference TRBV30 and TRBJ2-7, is SQTIHQWPATLVQPVGSPLSLECTVEGTSNPNLYWYRQAAGRGLQLLFYSVGIGQISSEVPQNLSASRPQDRQFILSSKKLLLSDSGFYLCAWSVEGEVYEQYFGPGTRLTVT.